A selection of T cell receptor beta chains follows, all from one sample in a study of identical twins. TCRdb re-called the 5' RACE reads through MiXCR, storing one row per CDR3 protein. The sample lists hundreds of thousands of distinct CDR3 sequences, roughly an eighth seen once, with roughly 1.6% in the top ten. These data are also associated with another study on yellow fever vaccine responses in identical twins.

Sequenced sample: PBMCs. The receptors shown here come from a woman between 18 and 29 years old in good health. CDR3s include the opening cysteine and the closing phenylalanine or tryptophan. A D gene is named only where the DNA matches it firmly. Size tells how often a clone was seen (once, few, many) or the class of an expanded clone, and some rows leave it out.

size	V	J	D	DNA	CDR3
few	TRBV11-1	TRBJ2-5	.	TGTGCCAGCACCCCCCGGGGGGCCCAAGAGACCCAGTACTTC	CASTPRGAQETQYF
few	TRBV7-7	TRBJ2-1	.	TGTGCCAGCAGCTTTGGTGAAGTAACTGAGCAGTTCTTC	CASSFGEVTEQFF
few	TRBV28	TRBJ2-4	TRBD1	TGTGCCAGCAGAAGGGACAGGTTCCTAGCCAAAAACATTCAGTACTTC	CASRRDRFLAKNIQYF
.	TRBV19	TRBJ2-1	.	TGTGCCAGTAGCAAATCTAGCGTTAGCTCCTACAATGAGCAGTTCTTC	CASSKSSVSSYNEQFF
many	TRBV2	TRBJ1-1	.	TGTGCCAGCCAACAGGCGTACACTGAAGCTTTCTTT	CASQQAYTEAFF
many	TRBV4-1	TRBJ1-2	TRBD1	TGCGCCAGCAGCCAAGGACAGGGGGTTCACTATGGCTACACCTTC	CASSQGQGVHYGYTF
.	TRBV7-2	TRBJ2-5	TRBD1	TGTGCCAGCAGCTTTAACAGGGGACGGGAGACCCAGTACTTC	CASSFNRGRETQYF
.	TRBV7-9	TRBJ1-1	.	TGTGCCAGCAGCTCAGGCTCCCTTAGGAACACTGAAGCTTTCTTT	CASSSGSLRNTEAFF
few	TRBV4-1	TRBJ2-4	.	TGCGCCAGCAGCCAAGATCTTTTGGCAGGGGCAAAAAACATTCAGTACTTC	CASSQDLLAGAKNIQYF
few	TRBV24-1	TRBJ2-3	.	TGTGCCACCAGTGCTGACACTATCCATACGCAGTATTTT	CATSADTIHTQYF
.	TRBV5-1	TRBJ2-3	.	TGCGCCAGCAGCACCGACAGACAGCCGCAGTATTTT	CASSTDRQPQYF
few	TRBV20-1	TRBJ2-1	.	TGCACCGGCGAACAGGGTGTGGGTGGTGAGCAGTTCTTC	CTGEQGVGGEQFF
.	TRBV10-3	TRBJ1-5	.	TGTGCCATCAGTGAGGGCGGGGAACGCAATCAGCCCCAGCATTTT	CAISEGGERNQPQHF
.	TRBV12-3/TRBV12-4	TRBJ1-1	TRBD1	TGTGCCAGCACCTTGGACAGGGCGGATACTGAAGCTTTCTTT	CASTLDRADTEAFF
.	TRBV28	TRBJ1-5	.	TGTGCCAGCAGTTTTACCAGGGTTGGCAATCAGCCCCAGCATTTT	CASSFTRVGNQPQHF
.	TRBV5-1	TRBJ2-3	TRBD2	TGCGCCAGCAGCGAACTGACTAGCGGGAGGGCAGATACGCAGTATTTT	CASSELTSGRADTQYF
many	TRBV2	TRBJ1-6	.	TGTGCCAGCACTGGGAATTCACCCCTCCACTTT	CASTGNSPLHF
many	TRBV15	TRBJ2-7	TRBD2	TGTGCCACCAGCAAAAGCTTGGGGACTAAATCCTACGAGCAGTACTTC	CATSKSLGTKSYEQYF
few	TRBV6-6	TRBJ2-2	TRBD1	TGTGCCAGCAGTTACACACAGGGGGTGCTGTTTTTT	CASSYTQGVLFF
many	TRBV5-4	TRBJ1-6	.	TGTGCCAGCAGCTTAGAAGATTCACCCCTCCACTTT	CASSLEDSPLHF
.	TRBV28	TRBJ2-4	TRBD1	TGTGCCAGCAGTCCCGACAGGGGCCGGGGGACCAAAAACATTCAGTACTTC	CASSPDRGRGTKNIQYF
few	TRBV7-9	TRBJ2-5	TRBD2	TGTGCCAGCAGCTTTGGGACTAGCGGGAGACAAGAGACCCAGTACTTC	CASSFGTSGRQETQYF
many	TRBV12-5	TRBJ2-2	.	TGTGCTAGTGGTTCATTCCGGTTTAGCGGAGACACCGGGGAGCTGTTTTTT	CASGSFRFSGDTGELFF
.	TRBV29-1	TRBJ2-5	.	TGCAGCGTTGAAGACTTCCAAGAGACCCAGTACTTC	CSVEDFQETQYF
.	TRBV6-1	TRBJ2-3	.	TGTGCCAGCAGTCCCCGTCGACTAACTAGCACAGATACGCAGTATTTT	CASSPRRLTSTDTQYF
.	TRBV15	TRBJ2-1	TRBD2	TGTGCCACCAGCAGAGCAGCGGGGGGGCACTACAATGAGCAGTTCTTC	CATSRAAGGHYNEQFF